The 7 T cell receptor beta chains given below trace back to one sample, sequenced in a study of cytomegalovirus exposure and HLA in healthy donors. Both 60 Vbeta primers and 13 Jbeta primers went into the PCR. Clones were sequenced by immunoSEQ multiplex PCR, and TCRdb holds only the in-frame ones, with some missing. The sample has fewer than 200,000 clones; roughly 85% are singletons. Sequenced input: PBMCs. These receptors were obtained from a woman aged 18-30 years in good health and CMV-seronegative.

This chain links TRBV27 with TRBJ1-1, with 8 bases matching TRBD1. Per germline, CDR1 MNHEY and CDR2 SMNVEV (reference sequence). The CDR3 loop spans 24 amino acids. Trimming cost V 3 bases and J 7 bases; bases outside gene matches: 37. The CDR3 DNA sequence: TGTGCCAGCAGTTTCTCAGAGAACCCGGGACAGGAGAACACTGAAGCTCGGGGCAAAGTTGAAGCTTTCTTT. It yields the protein CASSFSENPGQENTEARGKVEAFF.

J is TRBJ1-2 and V is TRBV19; 8 positions match TRBD1. The CDR3 runs 11 residues. Germline values: CDR1 LNHDA, CDR2 SQIVND (reference sequence). Trimming cost V 9 bases and J 7 bases; bases outside gene matches: 4. The CDR3 coding sequence is TGTGCCAGCGGACAGGGAACTGGCTACACCTTC. It yields the protein CASGQGTGYTF.

With regard to this clone: Its ends do not fully match the called genes, so a read error is possible. The V gene is TRBV7-9, the J gene TRBJ1-2; D unresolved. Germline V CDR1 and CDR2: SEHNR, FQNEAQ (reference sequence). This CDR3 is built from 13 residues. The CDR3, as DNA: TGTTCCAGCAGCCCTTTCGACCGGGATGGCTACACCTTC. Protein product: CSSSPFDRDGYTF.

V and J are TRBV15 and TRBJ2-1; 7 bases map to TRBD1. Trimming cost V 1 base and J 5 bases; bases outside gene matches: 2. This CDR3 region has 14 residues. From germline, CDR1 is LNHNV and CDR2 YYDKDF (reference sequence). CDR3 loop: CATSRGQGDNEQFF. The CDR3, as DNA: TGTGCCACCAGCAGAGGGCAGGGGGACAATGAGCAGTTCTTC.

This clone appeared a single time. The V and J genes are TRBV5-1 and TRBJ2-3; 11 bases match TRBD2. Germline trimming cut 0 bases from V and 5 bases from J; bases unmatched to any gene: 14. Germline CDR1 SGHRS, CDR2 YFSETQ. The CDR3 extends over 19 amino acids. Here the CDR3 reads CASSLDFRRLAGGVDTQYF. CDR3 in DNA: TGCGCCAGCAGCTTGGACTTTAGGCGGCTAGCGGGAGGTGTAGATACGCAGTATTTT. Drawing the rest from reference TRBV5-1 and TRBJ2-3, the complete variable domain is KAGVTQTPRYLIKTRGQQVTLSCSPISGHRSVSWYQQTPGQGLQFLFEYFSETQRNKGNFPGRFSGRQFSNSRSEMNVSTLELGDSALYLCASSLDFRRLAGGVDTQYFGPGTRLTVL.

The chain links TRBV6-4 to TRBJ2-5, with D hard to call. Germline V gene data show CDR1 as MRHNA and CDR2 as SNTAGT. The CDR3 covers 13 residues. Trimming stripped 4 bases from V and 5 bases from J, with 11 bases between. DNA of the CDR3: TGTGCCAGCAGTGGAGACTGGGTGGAGACCCAGTACTTC. Protein product: CASSGDWVETQYF.

This clone has just one count. The chain employs TRBV7-2 and TRBJ1-1; 7 bases map to TRBD1. The V segment lost 5 bases and the J segment 4 bases; nucleotides outside the gene matches: 7. The V gene's germline CDR1 is SGHTA and CDR2 FQGNSA. This CDR3 contains 14 residues. The CDR3 loop is CASSPQTGPTEAFF. CDR3 nucleotides: TGTGCCAGCAGCCCGCAGACAGGGCCCACTGAAGCTTTCTTT.